The following is a T cell receptor beta chain sequence with its context. Antigen unknown. Per germline, CDR1 DFQATT and CDR2 SNEGSKA (reference sequence). The CDR3 runs 13 residues. Between the trimmed V and J ends, which lost 6 bases and 0 bases, there was a span of 11 bases. One entry per CDR3 protein results from TCRdb running MiXCR on the 5' RACE reads. Among about 430,000 distinct CDR3 sequences listed, more than 20% were seen once. These data come from a study of T-cell memory formation after mild COVID-19. Whole-study results and caveats: CD4+ bias marked clones expanding day 15 to 37, unlike balanced contracting clones.

The sample taken for sequencing was PBMCs or a T cell subset sorted from them (not recorded which). The V and J genes are TRBV20-1 and TRBJ1-2; D is perhaps TRBD1 (5 bases). The receptor was derived from an adult woman who had mild COVID-19 (a few samples of this study predate the infection). Cell type and time point are not known. CDR3 residues: CSAALGANYGYTF. The CDR3 DNA is TGCAGTGCGGCGCTGGGGGCTAACTATGGCTACACCTTC.